One T cell receptor beta chain is described in this entry. Its antigen is undetermined. Naive CD8 populations comprised CD45RO-negative cells positively selected for CCR7, excluding terminally differentiated effector memory CD45RA+ cells. For sorted subsets, approximately 0.2 ug DNA per replicate equaled 30,000 or so T cell genomes. Sequenced by immunoSEQ multiplex PCR; TCRdb stores in-frame clones only, minus some. The sample yields around 2,000,000 clones, about 95% seen once. Germline lookup yields CDR1 MGHDK and CDR2 SYGVNS. The CDR3 is 15 residues long. V lost 5 bases and J 9 bases, leaving 20 bases between the germline ends. These data are taken from a study of shared clonotypes between healthy human individuals. Findings and caveats of the study: Enrolling few donors narrowed the genetic and exposure-history diversity that was represented. Some naive CD4 clonotypes, roughly 4.7%, turned up in common across several donors.

The sample comprised naive CD8+ T cells sorted from blood. The rearrangement links TRBV25-1 to TRBJ2-1; no reliable D call. The receptor was derived from a man aged 18 to 29 in good health. The CDR3 nucleotides are TGTGCCAGCAGTCCGAATATATTGGGTATGGGTGAGCAGTTCTTC. Amino acids: CASSPNILGMGEQFF. Using reference TRBV25-1 and TRBJ2-1 for the parts outside the CDR3, the full variable domain is EADIYQTPRYLVIGTGKKITLECSQTMGHDKMYWYQQDPGMELHLIHYSYGVNSTEKGDLSSESTVSRIRTEHFPLTLESARPSHTSQYLCASSPNILGMGEQFFGPGTRLTVL.